This T cell receptor (beta chain) is from a study of long-term antiretroviral therapy in people with HIV. Study-level findings and limits: Pre-ART expanded clones dominated the repertoire at every time point. Blood was collected between the mid-2000s and the late 2010s, possibly under older ART regimens.

Trimming took off 10 bases at V and 5 bases at J, with 12 bases between the two ends. Germline assignment: CDR1 LNHDA and CDR2 SQIVND (reference sequence). This CDR3 has 12 amino acids. Survey-level immunoSEQ v3.0 assays were run. Using immunoSEQ multiplex PCR, the repertoire was profiled, and TCRdb retains in-frame clones only, with some absent. The sample yields 45,000 or so clones, 90% to 95% seen once. Remarks on this clone: Its target is not known.

The chain carries TRBV19 and TRBJ1-5; D is ambiguous. The specimen comprised unsorted PBMCs, sampled 3.7 years after starting antiretroviral therapy. The source is a woman between 50 and 59 years old with HIV. DNA for the CDR3: TGTGCCACTTTGACGCAGGATCAGCCCCAGCATTTT. It translates to CATLTQDQPQHF.